This is a list of T cell receptor beta chains from one sample in a study of T-cell reconstitution after alpha-beta-depleted transplantation in children. TCRdb recomputed calls from the PCR reads with MiXCR, one row per CDR3 protein. The table records around 450,000 distinct CDR3 sequences, 43% of them present only once. This sample comprised PBMCs, obtained before TCRalphabeta/CD19-depleted stem cell transplant. Every receptor here comes from a girl aged 2-10 years with aplastic anemia, due to receive a stem cell transplant. The CDR3 runs from the conserved cysteine through the conserved F or W. A D gene is named only where the DNA matches it firmly. Clone size is not always given. Where it is, it says once, few, many or a class for expanded clones.

D	V	J	size	DNA	CDR3
TRBD2	TRBV20-1	TRBJ2-3	NA	TGCAGTGCCCTACTAGCGGGCAGCACAGATACGCAGTATTTT	CSALLAGSTDTQYF
TRBD1	TRBV20-1	TRBJ2-1	NA	TGCAGTGCTAGAGTCTTTGGACAGGCGAATGAGCAGTTCTTC	CSARVFGQANEQFF
TRBD2	TRBV20-1	TRBJ2-1	NA	TGCAGTGCTAGACCACTAGCGGGACATTACAATGAGCAGTTCTTC	CSARPLAGHYNEQFF
TRBD2	TRBV28	TRBJ2-7	NA	TGTGCCAGCAGTCCAGTAGCGGGCGCCTACGAGCAGTACTTC	CASSPVAGAYEQYF
TRBD1	TRBV20-1	TRBJ1-4	NA	TGCAGTGCTAGAGATCCCGACAGGGGACGGGGGGAAAGGATGTTTTTT	CSARDPDRGRGERMFF
TRBD2	TRBV2	TRBJ2-1	many	TGTGCCAGCAGCCTCGGGACTAGCGGGACTTATGAGCAGTTCTTC	CASSLGTSGTYEQFF
NA	TRBV7-3	TRBJ2-3	NA	TGTGCCAGCAGCTTAAAGGGGGAGGGAGGCACAGATACGCAGTATTTT	CASSLKGEGGTDTQYF
TRBD2	TRBV11-2	TRBJ2-1	NA	TGTGCCAGCAGCGCCGACCTAGGACTAGCGGCGGGTGAGCAGTTCTTC	CASSADLGLAAGEQFF
TRBD1	TRBV30	TRBJ1-1	NA	TGTGCCTGGAATCGTCAGGGGGTAACTGAAGCTTTCTTT	CAWNRQGVTEAFF
TRBD1	TRBV9	TRBJ2-5	NA	TGTGCCAGCAGCGAAGTCCCGACAGGGTCCGAGACCCAGTACTTC	CASSEVPTGSETQYF
TRBD2	TRBV19	TRBJ2-7	NA	TGTGCCAGTAGTAAAGATACGCTAGCGGGGTGGTACGAGCAGTACTTC	CASSKDTLAGWYEQYF
TRBD1	TRBV6-1	TRBJ1-1	many	TGTGCCAGCAGTGTGGACAGGTGGGGCACTGAAGCTTTCTTT	CASSVDRWGTEAFF
NA	TRBV15	TRBJ2-5	many	TGTGCCACCAGCAGAGCAGGAGGTCGGGAGACCCAGTACTTC	CATSRAGGRETQYF
NA	TRBV20-1	TRBJ2-5	NA	TGCAGTGCCCCGCAAGGGGAGACCCAGTACTTC	CSAPQGETQYF
NA	TRBV20-1	TRBJ2-7	NA	TGCAGTGCTAGAGCGGACTCCCGTGGCGAGCAGTACTTC	CSARADSRGEQYF
NA	TRBV7-8	TRBJ1-6	many	TGTGCCAGCAGCTTGACAGGACAGTCTAGCTCCTATAATTCACCCCTCCACTTT	CASSLTGQSSSYNSPLHF
NA	TRBV7-9	TRBJ2-7	few	TGTGCCAGCAGCTTAGTGGGGGATGGCCCGTACGAGCAGTACTTC	CASSLVGDGPYEQYF
NA	TRBV5-1	TRBJ2-5	NA	TGCGCCAGCAGCCGACTTGCAGGCTCGTACCAAGAGACCCAGTACTTC	CASSRLAGSYQETQYF
NA	TRBV6-1	TRBJ1-2	NA	TGTGCCAGCAGTCCGGGGCTGGGGTCTGGCTACACCTTC	CASSPGLGSGYTF
TRBD1	TRBV29-1	TRBJ2-5	many	TGCAGCGTCTTCGGACAGGAGACACAAGAGACCCAGTACTTC	CSVFGQETQETQYF
NA	TRBV18	TRBJ2-3	NA	TGTGCCAGCGCCCGGGGTCGGGCCACAGATACGCAGTATTTT	CASARGRATDTQYF
NA	TRBV28	TRBJ2-1	NA	TGTGCCAGCAGCAGATCGACAGGGGAGGGCTACAATGAGCAGTTCTTC	CASSRSTGEGYNEQFF